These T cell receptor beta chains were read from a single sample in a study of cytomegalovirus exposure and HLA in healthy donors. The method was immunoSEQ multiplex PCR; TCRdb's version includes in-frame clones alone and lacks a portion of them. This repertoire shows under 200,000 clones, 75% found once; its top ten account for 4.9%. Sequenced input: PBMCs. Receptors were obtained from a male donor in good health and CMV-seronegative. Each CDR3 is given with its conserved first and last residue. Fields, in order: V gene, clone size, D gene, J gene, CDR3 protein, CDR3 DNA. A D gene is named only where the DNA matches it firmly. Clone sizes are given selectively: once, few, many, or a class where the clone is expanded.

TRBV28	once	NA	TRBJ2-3	CASNQEDTQYF	TGTGCCAGCAATCAGGAAGATACGCAGTATTTT
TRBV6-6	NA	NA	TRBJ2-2	CASRGESGELFF	TGTGCCAGCAGAGGGGAAAGCGGGGAGCTGTTTTTT
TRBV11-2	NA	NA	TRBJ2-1	CASSLSPLWEQFF	TGTGCCAGCAGCTTAAGCCCCCTGTGGGAGCAGTTCTTC
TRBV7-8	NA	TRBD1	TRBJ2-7	CASRNRGSSEQYF	TGTGCCAGCAGGAACAGGGGGTCCTCCGAGCAGTACTTC
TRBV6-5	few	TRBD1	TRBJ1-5	CASSYSTGANQPQHF	TGTGCCAGCAGTTACTCGACAGGGGCCAATCAGCCCCAGCATTTT
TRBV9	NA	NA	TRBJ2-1	CASSVARYNEQFF	TGTGCCAGCAGCGTAGCTAGGTACAATGAGCAGTTCTTC
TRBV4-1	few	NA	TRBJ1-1	CASSRFRDTLNTEAFF	TGCGCCAGCAGCCGCTTCCGGGACACTTTGAACACTGAAGCTTTCTTT
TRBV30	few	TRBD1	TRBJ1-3	CAWSVDRVIGNTIYF	TGTGCCTGGAGTGTGGACAGGGTAATTGGAAACACCATATATTTT
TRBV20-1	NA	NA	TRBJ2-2	CSALSTGELFF	TGCAGTGCCCTAAGCACCGGGGAGCTGTTTTTT
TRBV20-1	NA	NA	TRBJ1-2	CSGGDYGYTF	TGCAGTGGGGGGGACTATGGCTACACCTTC
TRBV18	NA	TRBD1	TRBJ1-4	CASSPRQGAGNEKLFF	TGTGCCAGCTCCCCCCGACAGGGAGCAGGTAATGAAAAACTGTTTTTT
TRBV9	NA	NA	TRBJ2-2	CASSVGLELNTGELFF	TGTGCCAGCAGCGTAGGGCTAGAATTGAACACCGGGGAGCTGTTTTTT
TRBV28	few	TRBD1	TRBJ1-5	CASRTEDRRVYQPQHF	TGTGCCAGCAGGACAGAGGACAGGCGAGTGTATCAGCCCCAGCATTTT
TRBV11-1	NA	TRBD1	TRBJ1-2	CASSPVQGGVYGYTF	TGTGCCAGCAGCCCGGTACAGGGGGGAGTGTATGGCTACACCTTC
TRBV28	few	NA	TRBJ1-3	CASSLDSASSGNTIYF	TGTGCCAGCAGTTTAGATAGCGCGAGCTCTGGAAACACCATATATTTT
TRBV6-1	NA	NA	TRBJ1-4	CASSESQGNEKLFF	TGTGCCAGCAGTGAATCACAGGGTAACGAAAAACTGTTTTTT
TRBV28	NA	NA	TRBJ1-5	CASVKGGRNQPQHF	TGTGCCAGCGTAAAGGGTGGGAGAAATCAGCCCCAGCATTTT
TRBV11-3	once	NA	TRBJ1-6	CASSKEGGFSSYNSPLHF	TGTGCCAGCAGCAAGGAGGGGGGGTTTAGCTCCTATAATTCACCCCTCCACTTT
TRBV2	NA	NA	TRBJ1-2	CASSEAPYGYTF	TGTGCCAGCAGTGAGGCTCCCTATGGCTACACCTTC
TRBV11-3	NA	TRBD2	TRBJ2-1	CASSRGGVAVDEQFF	TGTGCCAGCAGTCGGGGGGGGGTAGCGGTGGATGAGCAGTTCTTC
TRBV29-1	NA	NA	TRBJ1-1	CSVASGGQMNTEAFF	TGCAGCGTTGCGAGTGGGGGACAAATGAACACTGAAGCTTTCTTT
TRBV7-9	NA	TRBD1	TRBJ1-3	CASSFQGAGNTIYF	TGTGCCAGCAGCTTCCAGGGGGCTGGAAACACCATATATTTT
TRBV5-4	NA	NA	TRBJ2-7	CASSLAGLPHEQYF	TGTGCCAGCAGCTTGGCCGGTCTACCCCACGAGCAGTACTTC